A selection of T cell receptor beta chains follows, all from one sample in a study of blood T cell repertoires in COVID-19. Data came from immunoSEQ multiplex PCR; TCRdb stores just in-frame clones and leaves some out. This sample yields approximately 170,000 clones, of which around 74% are seen a single time; approximately 3% belongs to the top ten. Material: peripheral blood. These receptors all come from an elderly woman with acute or convalescent COVID-19. The CDR3 runs from the conserved cysteine through the conserved F or W. D genes are given only for firm matches. The size field is filled for only some rows; it gives once, few, many or a size class.

v_gene	abundance	d_gene	j_gene	CDR3aa	CDR3nt
TRBV4-2	-	TRBD1	TRBJ1-6	CASSPGTENSPLHF	TGTGCCAGCAGCCCAGGGACAGAGAATTCACCCCTCCACTTT
TRBV5-1	few	-	TRBJ1-1	CASSLAGGSDTEAFF	TGCGCCAGCAGCTTGGCCGGGGGTTCGGACACTGAAGCTTTCTTT
TRBV3-1/TRBV3-2	-	-	TRBJ2-3	CASSQHANTDTQYF	TGTGCCAGCAGCCAACATGCGAACACAGATACGCAGTATTTT
TRBV19	-	TRBD1	TRBJ2-2	CASNRQGTGELFF	TGTGCCAGTAACCGACAGGGTACCGGGGAGCTGTTTTTT
TRBV29-1	few	-	TRBJ2-1	CSVEHPPFGGSYNEQFF	TGCAGCGTTGAACACCCACCGTTTGGAGGCTCCTACAATGAGCAGTTCTTC
TRBV5-1	-	-	TRBJ1-1	CASSELMNTEAFF	TGCGCCAGCAGCGAGCTCATGAACACTGAAGCTTTCTTT
TRBV19	-	TRBD1	TRBJ1-4	CASSAAGGGEATNEKLFF	TGTGCCAGTAGTGCTGCAGGGGGCGGGGAAGCAACTAATGAAAAACTGTTTTTT
TRBV20-1	-	TRBD2	TRBJ2-3	CSASAAGEGSDTQYF	TGCAGTGCTAGTGCGGCGGGAGAGGGGTCAGATACGCAGTATTTT
TRBV4-2	-	-	TRBJ2-2	CASSLRLGVYGELFF	TGTGCCAGCAGCCTGCGACTAGGGGTGTACGGGGAGCTGTTTTTT
TRBV2	-	-	TRBJ2-1	CASSLVNEQFF	TGTGCCAGCAGCTTAGTGAATGAGCAGTTCTTC
TRBV30	-	-	TRBJ1-2	CAWSDEGGSYTF	TGTGCCTGGAGTGACGAGGGCGGAAGCTACACCTTC
TRBV18	-	TRBD1	TRBJ1-2	CASSPGQSNYGYTF	TGTGCCAGCTCACCGGGACAGTCTAACTATGGCTACACCTTC
TRBV7-6	-	-	TRBJ2-1	CASSLAREGGNEQFF	TGTGCCAGCAGCTTAGCGAGGGAGGGGGGCAATGAGCAGTTCTTC
TRBV7-2	-	-	TRBJ2-3	CASSLVGTGDTDTQYF	TGTGCCAGCAGCTTAGTAGGTACGGGGGACACAGATACGCAGTATTTT